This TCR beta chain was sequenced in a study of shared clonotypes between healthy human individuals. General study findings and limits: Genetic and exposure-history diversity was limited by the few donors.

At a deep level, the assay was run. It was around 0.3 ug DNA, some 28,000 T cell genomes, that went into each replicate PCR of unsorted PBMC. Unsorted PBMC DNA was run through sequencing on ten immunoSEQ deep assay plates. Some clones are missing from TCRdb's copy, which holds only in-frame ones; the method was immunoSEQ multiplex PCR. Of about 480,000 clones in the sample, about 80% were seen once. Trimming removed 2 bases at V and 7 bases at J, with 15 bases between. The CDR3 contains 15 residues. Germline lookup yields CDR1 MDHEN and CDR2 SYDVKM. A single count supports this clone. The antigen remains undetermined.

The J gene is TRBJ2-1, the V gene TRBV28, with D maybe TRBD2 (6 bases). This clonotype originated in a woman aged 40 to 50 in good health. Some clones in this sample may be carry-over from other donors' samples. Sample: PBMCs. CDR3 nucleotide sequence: TGTGCCAGCAGTTTAATAACGGGAGCCGGGAATGAGCAGTTCTTC. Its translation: CASSLITGAGNEQFF. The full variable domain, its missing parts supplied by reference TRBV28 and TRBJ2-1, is DVKVTQSSRYLVKRTGEKVFLECVQDMDHENMFWYRQDPGLGLRLIYFSYDVKMKEKGDIPEGYSVSREKKERFSLILESASTNQTSMYLCASSLITGAGNEQFFGPGTRLTVL.